The 15 T cell receptor beta chains given below trace back to one sample, sequenced in a study of blood T cell repertoires in COVID-19. Profiling relied on immunoSEQ multiplex PCR, and the TCRdb table lists in-frame clones only, not all of them. The repertoire holds 150,000 to 190,000 clones, about 85% seen once, with roughly 8.3% in the top ten. The sequenced sample consisted of peripheral blood. All receptors derive from a woman in her sixties with COVID-19, enrolled during active disease.

The rearrangement joins TRBV14 to TRBJ1-1; 9 bases are a match to TRBD1. CDR1 SGHDN and CDR2 FVKESK come from the germline V gene. V lost 0 bases, J lost 0 bases, and 5 bases stayed unmatched. The CDR3 contains 17 residues. As DNA, the CDR3 is TGTGCCAGCAGCCAAGACCCACAGGGGGCGGTGAACACTGAAGCTTTCTTT. The encoded protein is CASSQDPQGAVNTEAFF.

The CDR3 region has the DNA TGCGCCAGCAGCTTGGCACAGAGCTACGAGCAGTACTTC. This gives the protein CASSLAQSYEQYF. The gene calls are TRBV5-1 and TRBJ2-7; unclear D gene. CDR3 length: 13 residues. The germline CDR1 and CDR2 sequences are SGHRS and YFSETQ. V was trimmed by 0 bases and J by 3 bases, leaving 7 bases between them.

V is TRBV7-9 and J is TRBJ2-7; perhaps TRBD1 as D (6 bases). The length of the CDR3 is 19 residues. In germline, CDR1 is SEHNR, CDR2 FQNEAQ (reference sequence). The V gene lost 5 bases and the J gene lost 6 bases, with 32 bases spanning the gap. The CDR3, as DNA: TGTGCCAGCAGCCAGGTTTGGGGGTCAGGGGACCTTGGGGCGGGCGAGCAGTACTTC. Translation gives CASSQVWGSGDLGAGEQYF.

The chain is built from TRBV10-3 and TRBJ2-7, with D possibly matching TRBD1 (6 bases). Trimming cost V 7 bases and J 6 bases, with 13 bases left between them. Germline loops: CDR1 ENHRY, CDR2 SYGVKD. The CDR3 consists of 12 residues. CDR3 protein: CAINRAGGEQYV. The CDR3 coding sequence is TGTGCCATCAACAGGGCCGGTGGCGAGCAGTACGTC.

V is TRBV19 and J is TRBJ1-1; no clear D gene. Germline loops: CDR1 LNHDA, CDR2 SQIVND (reference sequence). Trimming cost V 3 bases and J 5 bases, with 16 bases left between them. The CDR3 runs 15 residues. CDR3 nucleotide sequence: TGTGCCAGTAGTATGGTTCCGGGAATGCGAACTGAAGCTTTCTTT. This encodes CASSMVPGMRTEAFF.

The gene calls are TRBV12-5 and TRBJ2-2; maybe TRBD2 (6 bases). The V end lost 8 bases, the J end lost 10 bases, and 26 bases lay between the germline ends. CDR1 LGHNT and CDR2 FRNRAP come from the germline V gene. This CDR3 comprises 16 residues. The CDR3 coding sequence is TGTGCTAGTCAATCGGGGGTAACGGGAACTCGGGAGGAGCTGTTTTTT. The encoded protein is CASQSGVTGTREELFF. Full variable domain (remainder filled in from reference TRBV12-5 and TRBJ2-2): DARVTQTPRHKVTEMGQEVTMRCQPILGHNTVFWYRQTMMQGLELLAYFRNRAPLDDSGMPKDRFSAEMPDATLATLKIQPSEPRDSAVYFCASQSGVTGTREELFFGEGSRLTVL.

The rearrangement uses TRBV5-4 and TRBJ1-1, with D maybe TRBD1 (5 bases). V was trimmed by 1 base and J by 2 bases, leaving 12 bases between them. The CDR3 has 15 residues. The germline V gene encodes CDR1 SGHNT and CDR2 YYREEE (reference sequence). CDR3 DNA sequence: TGTGCCAGCAGCTTGCCCCGACAGCCAAACACTGAAGCTTTCTTT. Translated: CASSLPRQPNTEAFF.

This clone was seen only once. The rearrangement links TRBV9 to TRBJ2-1, with D possibly matching TRBD1 (6 bases). The CDR3 runs to 16 residues. CDR1 SGDLS and CDR2 YYNGEE come from the germline V gene. V gave up 0 bases and J gave up 5 bases, with 15 bases separating them. CDR3 amino acids: CASSVDRVVVNNEQFF. In nucleotides, the CDR3 is TGTGCCAGCAGCGTAGACAGGGTGGTTGTGAACAATGAGCAGTTCTTC.

This clone was seen more than once but under ten times. This chain joins TRBV9 and TRBJ2-7; TRBD2 matches 7 bases. Trimming at V came to 0 bases and at J to 3 bases, leaving 9 bases not matched to a gene. This CDR3 spans 16 amino acids. The germline V gene has CDR1 SGDLS and CDR2 YYNGEE. Written as DNA, the CDR3 is TGTGCCAGCAGCGTAGGGAGCGGGACTGCCGACTACGAGCAGTACTTC. Protein sequence: CASSVGSGTADYEQYF.

This rearrangement joins TRBV9 to TRBJ2-3, with TRBD2 matching 7 bases. The junction had 15 bases not matched to a gene; V was cut back by 0 bases and J by 5 bases. The CDR3 covers 18 residues. Germline values: CDR1 SGDLS, CDR2 YYNGEE. The CDR3 here is CASSVASSTGGGLDTQYF. For the CDR3, the DNA is TGTGCCAGCAGCGTAGCCTCATCGACCGGCGGGGGACTAGATACGCAGTATTTT.

V usage is TRBV24-1 and J usage is TRBJ2-3; 13 bases fit TRBD2. V shed 7 bases, J shed 4 bases, and the junction held 4 bases outside the gene matches. Germline V gives CDR1 KGHDR, CDR2 SFDVKD. CDR3 length: 15 amino acids. The CDR3 loop is CATRGTSGVADTQYF. DNA of the CDR3: TGTGCCACCAGGGGGACTAGCGGGGTTGCAGATACGCAGTATTTT.

CDR3 amino acids: CASSDDGVRRYTF. In DNA, the CDR3 is TGCGCCAGCAGTGATGACGGGGTAAGGCGCTACACCTTC. The rearrangement uses TRBV10-2 and TRBJ1-2; D uncertain. Germline V CDR1 and CDR2: WSHSY, SAAADI. The CDR3 consists of 13 residues. V lost 3 bases and J lost 9, with 14 bases in between.

V gene TRBV7-9 combines with J gene TRBJ1-1; possible D gene TRBD1, 6 bases. Trimming cost V 4 bases and J 1 base, with 13 bases left between them. This CDR3 is built from 15 residues. Germline loops: CDR1 SEHNR, CDR2 FQNEAQ (reference sequence). CDR3 nucleotide sequence: TGTGCCAGCAGCTGGATAGGGGGACCGAACACTGAAGCTTTCTTT. Translation: CASSWIGGPNTEAFF.

The rearrangement uses TRBV5-6 and TRBJ2-1; D is perhaps TRBD1 (6 bases). The V gene's germline CDR1 is SGHDT and CDR2 YYEEEE. CDR3 size: 16 residues. V lost 1 base to trimming and J lost 2 bases, with 13 bases between them. This chain's CDR3 is CASSLIDRTPYNEQFF. The CDR3 DNA reads as TGTGCCAGCAGCTTGATCGACAGGACCCCCTACAATGAGCAGTTCTTC.

The J gene is TRBJ1-4, the V gene TRBV28, with a weak D call TRBD1 (6 bases). The CDR3 has 16 amino acids. The germline gives CDR1 MDHEN, CDR2 SYDVKM. Trimming cost V 3 bases and J 8 bases, with 19 bases left between them. The DNA of the CDR3 is TGTGCCAGCAGTTTGTCGGGCCTTCCAGGGGTCGAAAAACTGTTTTTT. This encodes CASSLSGLPGVEKLFF.